This TCR beta chain came from a study of cytomegalovirus exposure and HLA in healthy donors. Study-level findings and limits: Available immune exposure information covered CMV serostatus only. By HLA locus, TCR association rates varied in a later analysis, with DRB1 showing the most and HLA-C the fewest. There were a few CMV-associated chains whose specificity for CMV antigens was confirmed in vitro.

CDR3 length equals 15 residues. Germline V lookup: CDR1 ENHRY, CDR2 SYGVKD. J gave up 5 bases and V 1 base, and 6 bases lay outside the gene matches. The study ran its PCR with 60 Vbeta and 13 Jbeta primers. The method was immunoSEQ multiplex PCR; TCRdb's version includes in-frame clones alone and lacks a portion of them. Among fewer than 250,000 clones listed, roughly 87% were seen once. Note on this clone: The antigen remains unidentified.

Material for sequencing was PBMCs. This TCR derives from a boy aged 2-15 years in good health and CMV-seronegative. This rearrangement joins TRBV10-3 to TRBJ2-3, with 7 bases aligning to TRBD2. Written as DNA, the CDR3 is TGTGCCATCAGTGAGTGGCGGGAGAGGGGAGATACGCAGTATTTT. Amino acids: CAISEWRERGDTQYF.